These 19 T cell receptor beta chains came from one sample sequenced in a study of CD8 T cells in Susac syndrome. An amount of RNA that ranged from about 0.45 to 1 ug was reverse transcribed with random hexamers. TCRdb itself ran the immunoSEQ multiplex PCR reads through MiXCR, one entry per CDR3 protein. This table has about 180,000 distinct CDR3 sequences, around 95% appearing once. Material for sequencing was CD8+ T cells from PBMCs. Receptors originate from a human donor with multiple sclerosis.

This clonotype was detected once. The chain is built from TRBV20-1 and TRBJ2-5; D call uncertain. Germline assignment: CDR1 DFQATT and CDR2 SNEGSKA (reference sequence). There are 13 residues in the CDR3. With 3 bases removed from V and 0 bases from J, the gap between germline ends came to 8 bases. The CDR3 loop is CSASPLYQETQYF. The CDR3 bases are TGCAGTGCTAGCCCACTGTACCAAGAGACCCAGTACTTC.

The V gene is TRBV7-9, the J gene TRBJ1-1; D gene ambiguous. Germline V gives CDR1 SEHNR, CDR2 FQNEAQ (reference sequence). The ends were cut back, 7 bases at V and 0 bases at J, with 18 bases in the middle. The CDR3 is 16 residues long. CDR3 sequence (DNA): TGTGCCAGCACCCTGCAGAAACACCCAATGAACACTGAAGCTTTCTTT. It translates to CASTLQKHPMNTEAFF.

The chain combines TRBV7-8 with TRBJ2-5; 8 nucleotides align to TRBD2. J was trimmed by 1 base and V by 1 base; bases with no gene match: 2. CDR1 is SGHVS and CDR2 is FQNEAQ in the germline V gene. The CDR3 has 15 amino acids. CDR3 in DNA: TGTGCCAGCAGCTTAGAAGCGGGGGCCCAAGAGACCCAGTACTTC. Translated, it gives CASSLEAGAQETQYF.

The chain employs TRBV6-6 and TRBJ1-6; 9 bases fit TRBD1. V shed 5 bases, J shed 10 bases, and the junction held 12 bases outside the gene matches. The CDR3 extends over 16 amino acids. Germline loops: CDR1 MNHNY, CDR2 SVGAGI (reference sequence). CDR3 region: CASSPNLQGAQSPLHF. As DNA, the CDR3 is TGTGCCAGCAGTCCAAATTTACAGGGGGCACAATCACCCCTCCACTTT.

This clonotype was picked up a small number of times. J is TRBJ2-7 and V is TRBV9, with D hard to call. Germline assignment: CDR1 SGDLS and CDR2 YYNGEE. V was trimmed by 2 bases and J by 6 bases, leaving 9 bases between them. The CDR3 has 12 residues. The CDR3: CASSVGGLEQYF. The DNA for the CDR3 is TGTGCCAGCAGCGTCGGCGGTCTCGAGCAGTACTTC.

The chain is built from TRBV7-2 and TRBJ2-3; D uncertain. There are 16 residues in the CDR3. The germline V gene has CDR1 SGHTA and CDR2 FQGNSA. V shed 4 bases and J shed 1 base, with 15 bases lying between them. CDR3 loop: CASSSLGWDRTDTQYF. The CDR3 bases are TGTGCCAGCAGCTCCCTGGGATGGGATCGCACAGATACGCAGTATTTT.

The rearrangement joins TRBV6-6 to TRBJ2-3; TRBD2 aligns across 10 bases. J lost 1 base, V lost 6 bases, and 7 bases had no gene match. CDR1 is MNHNY and CDR2 is SVGAGI in the germline V gene (reference sequence). The CDR3 totals 16 residues. CDR3: CASSRLGLAGTDTQYF. The CDR3 coding sequence is TGTGCCAGCAGCCGCCTCGGACTAGCGGGCACAGATACGCAGTATTTT.

CDR3 sequence (DNA): TGTGCCAGCAGCGTAGCCGACCCCCTTCACTATACCGGGGAGCTGTTTTTT. Translated: CASSVADPLHYTGELFF. The chain carries TRBV9 and TRBJ2-2, with no clear D. This CDR3 is built from 17 residues. Germline CDR1 SGDLS, CDR2 YYNGEE. The V end lost 0 bases, the J end lost 5 bases, and 17 bases lay between the germline ends.

Remarks on this clonotype: Germline and junction disagree at one end, which may indicate a read error. The V and J genes are TRBV3-1 and TRBJ2-7; TRBD1 agrees at 7 bases. The CDR3 is 16 amino acids. Germline V lookup: CDR1 LGHDT, CDR2 YNNKEL (reference sequence). CDR3 amino acids: CASSQGQGLFSDEQYF. The DNA for the CDR3 is TGTGCCAGCAGCCAAGGACAGGGCTTATTCTCCGACGAGCAGTACTTC.

The chain has TRBV29-1 and TRBJ2-5; 7 bases line up with TRBD1. The CDR3 spans 16 residues. The V gene's germline CDR1 is SQVTM and CDR2 ANQGSEA. V was clipped by 7 bases and J by 4 bases; unmatched bases: 18. CDR3 bases: TGCAGCGCATTGACAGGGAAAGTGATTAGAAGAGAGACCCAGTACTTC. Its protein is CSALTGKVIRRETQYF. The full variable domain, in which reference TRBV29-1 and TRBJ2-5 provide the parts outside the CDR3, is SAVISQKPSRDICQRGTSLTIQCQVDSQVTMMFWYRQQPGQSLTLIATANQGSEATYESGFVIDKFPISRPNLTFSTLTVSNMSPEDSSIYLCSALTGKVIRRETQYFGPGTRLLVL.

The chain recombines TRBV14 with TRBJ1-5; no definite D call. The CDR3 length is 14 residues. Germline loops: CDR1 SGHDN, CDR2 FVKESK. V was shortened by 3 bases and J by 3 bases, with 9 bases between the two germline ends. The CDR3 coding sequence is TGTGCCAGCAGCCAGAAAGAGCTCAATCAGCCCCAGCATTTT. Amino acids: CASSQKELNQPQHF.

This rearrangement joins TRBV15 to TRBJ2-5; TRBD2 matches at 8 bases. Unmatched junction bases numbered 2, after V lost 0 bases and J lost 5 bases. The germline CDR1 and CDR2 sequences are LNHNV and YYDKDF (reference sequence). The CDR3 spans 14 residues. CDR3 nucleotides: TGTGCCACCAGCAGAGAGTCTAGCGGGGAGACCCAGTACTTC. Protein product: CATSRESSGETQYF.

V is TRBV5-4 and J is TRBJ1-1, with TRBD1 matching 7 bases. CDR1 is SGHNT, CDR2 YYREEE, per germline (reference sequence). The V segment lost 2 bases and the J segment 1 base; nucleotides outside the gene matches: 11. The CDR3 length is 17 residues. CDR3 sequence: CASSLIQGRNPNTEAFF. In DNA, the CDR3 is TGTGCCAGCAGCTTAATACAGGGGCGAAACCCGAACACTGAAGCTTTCTTT.

The chain is built from TRBV13 and TRBJ2-5; TRBD2 matches at 13 bases. CDR3 length: 16 amino acids. Germline V gene data show CDR1 as PRHDT and CDR2 as FYEKMQ (reference sequence). V trimming: 5 bases; J trimming: 5 bases; junction bases outside the gene matches: 8. The CDR3 DNA sequence: TGTGCCAGCAGCCTCACGGGACTAGCGGGGTCGGAGACCCAGTACTTC. This translates into CASSLTGLAGSETQYF.

The chain couples TRBV12-3 or TRBV12-4 to TRBJ1-1, with D possibly being TRBD1 (6 bases). The CDR3 spans 14 residues. V shed 6 bases and J shed 4 bases, with 15 bases lying between them. The CDR3 protein is CASSALRGATEAFF. The CDR3 DNA reads TGTGCCAGCAGCGCCCTGCGGGGGGCCACTGAAGCTTTCTTT.

This clonotype is a singleton in its sample. In DNA form, the CDR3 reads TGTGCCAGCAGTGAAAAGCGGGAGGGCCTGGATACGCAGTATTTT. Translating it yields CASSEKREGLDTQYF. The chain couples TRBV12-3 or TRBV12-4 to TRBJ2-3; 10 bases map to TRBD2. The trim removed 5 bases at V and 6 bases at J, leaving 8 bases unmatched. This CDR3 is built from 15 residues.

The chain has TRBV3-1 and TRBJ1-2, with no clear D. CDR1 is LGHDT, CDR2 YNNKEL, per germline (reference sequence). The CDR3 covers 15 residues. Trimming removed 5 bases at V and 4 bases at J, with 17 bases between. The CDR3 loop is CASSSISTSLYGYTF. The DNA of the CDR3 is TGTGCCAGCAGCTCTATATCGACCAGCCTCTATGGCTACACCTTC.

The gene calls are TRBV3-1 and TRBJ1-2; D unresolved. Trimming cost V 1 base and J 0 bases, with 9 bases left between them. The length of the CDR3 is 15 residues. Germline CDR1 reads LGHDT; CDR2 reads YNNKEL (reference sequence). CDR3 sequence reads: CASSQGHDPNYGYTF. CDR3 DNA sequence: TGTGCCAGCAGCCAAGGACACGATCCTAACTATGGCTACACCTTC.

J is TRBJ1-2 and V is TRBV4-1; the D gene is possibly TRBD1 (5 bases). The V gene lost 9 bases and the J gene lost 2 bases, with 31 bases spanning the gap. The CDR3 contains 19 residues. Germline V lookup: CDR1 MGHRA, CDR2 YSYEKL. CDR3 in DNA: TGCGCCAGTTCCCCGCCCGGGGGAGATGGTCCGACAAAGAACTATGGCTACACCTTC. This gives the protein CASSPPGGDGPTKNYGYTF.